The T cell receptor beta chain under discussion was sequenced for a study of shared clonotypes between healthy human individuals. V was cut by 4 bases and J by 6 bases, with 7 bases left in between. This CDR3 region has 11 residues. Germline V gene lookup returns CDR1 SGHAT and CDR2 FQNNGV. Using immunoSEQ multiplex PCR, the repertoire was profiled, and TCRdb retains in-frame clones only, with some absent. The sample lists 300,000 to 400,000 clones, around four fifths occurring once. Sequencing was done on a sample of memory CD4+ T cells sorted from blood. Noted subset: CD45RA-negative fraction. The gene calls are TRBV11-2 and TRBJ2-7; D gene ambiguous. This sequence originates from a man aged 25 to 45 in good health. The DNA of the CDR3 is TGTGCCAGCAGCTCTCGGCTCGAGCAGTACTTC. Its protein is CASSSRLEQYF.